The rows below give T cell receptor beta chains drawn from one sample of a study of cytomegalovirus exposure and HLA in healthy donors. The data were produced by immunoSEQ multiplex PCR, yet TCRdb's version contains in-frame clones alone and is incomplete. The profile shows over 120,000 clones, about 84% of them singletons. The sample taken for sequencing was PBMCs. The receptors shown here come from a man over 45 in good health and CMV-seronegative. CDR3s include the opening cysteine and the closing phenylalanine or tryptophan. The D gene is left open where the match is weak. Clone size is not always given. Where it is, it says once, few, many or a class for expanded clones.

>NA|TRBJ2-3|TRBV7-3|NA
TGTGCCAGCAGCTTAGATGGGCGTGGAGATACGCAGTATTTT
CASSLDGRGDTQYF
>NA|TRBJ1-3|TRBV29-1|NA
TGCAGCGTTGATTTCAGGGCTGGAAACACCATATATTTT
CSVDFRAGNTIYF
>TRBD1|TRBJ1-6|TRBV6-5|few
TGTGCCAGCGGACAGGGGGCTAATTCACCCCTCCACTTT
CASGQGANSPLHF
>TRBD1|TRBJ1-2|TRBV7-9|NA
TGTGCCAGCAGCTTAGCCCCCTCTGCAGGGGGCACCCATGGCTACACCTTC
CASSLAPSAGGTHGYTF
>NA|TRBJ2-2|TRBV6-6|NA
TGTGCCAGCAGTTACGGACAGGGAGGGGCCGGGGAGCTGTTTTTT
CASSYGQGGAGELFF
>NA|TRBJ2-7|TRBV11-3|NA
TGTGCCAGCAGCTTAGACGGACAGTCCTACGAGCAGTACTTC
CASSLDGQSYEQYF
>TRBD2|TRBJ2-1|TRBV19|NA
TGTGCCAGTAGTAGGCGGGGGGGGTCCTACAATGAGCAGTTCTTC
CASSRRGGSYNEQFF
>TRBD1|TRBJ1-5|TRBV6-8|NA
TGTGCCATTACGGACAGGGGGCCCGAGGGCCATCAGCCCCAGCATTTT
CAITDRGPEGHQPQHF
>TRBD1|TRBJ1-5|TRBV6-1|NA
TGTGCCAGCAACCAAGGGGGCCGACAGCCCCAGCATTTT
CASNQGGRQPQHF
>TRBD2|TRBJ2-7|TRBV5-1|NA
TGCGCCAGCAGCTCAGGACTAGCGGGGGGAGCCTACGAGCAGTACTTC
CASSSGLAGGAYEQYF
>TRBD1|TRBJ2-6|TRBV4-1|once
TGCGCCAGCAGCCAAGAGGGGCAGGGGGCGGTCGGGGCCAACGTCCTGACTTTC
CASSQEGQGAVGANVLTF